These 26 T cell receptor beta chains came from one sample sequenced in a study of T-cell reconstitution after alpha-beta-depleted transplantation in children. Unique molecular identifiers featured in how the TCRbeta library was prepared. TCRdb re-called the PCR reads with MiXCR, one entry per CDR3 protein. The sample yields 500,000 or so distinct CDR3 sequences, roughly an eighth seen once. The starting material was PBMCs, mostly from graft donor cells, obtained 180 days after TCRalphabeta/CD19-depleted stem cell transplant. The source of these receptors is a female patient aged 2-10 years who had a stem cell transplant for aplastic anemia, so the T cells may come from the graft donor.

The chain has TRBV20-1 and TRBJ1-3, with D possibly matching TRBD1 (5 bases). Deletions cut 3 bases from V and 0 bases from J, with 21 bases between. The CDR3 covers 18 residues. Germline V gene lookup returns CDR1 DFQATT and CDR2 SNEGSKA (reference sequence). Written as DNA, the CDR3 is TGCAGTGCTAGTTCGGCCGGACGGGGGTCCAGCTCTGGAAACACCATATATTTT. Its translation is CSASSAGRGSSSGNTIYF.

On this clonotype itself: Given a much more abundant clone one base away, this may be a read error. The V gene is TRBV12-3 or TRBV12-4, the J gene TRBJ1-4, with a possible D match to TRBD1 (5 bases). The CDR3 spans 16 residues. Trimming stripped 1 base from V and 8 bases from J, with 17 bases between. CDR3: CASSLVGNWKGEKLFF. The CDR3 DNA is TGTGCCAGCAGTTTAGTAGGTAACTGGAAGGGGGAAAAACTGTTTTTT.

The chain has TRBV28 and TRBJ1-5; D is undetermined. Germline CDR1 MDHEN, CDR2 SYDVKM. Trimming pared 8 bases from V and 3 bases from J, leaving 14 bases between. CDR3 size: 14 residues. Here the CDR3 DNA reads TGTGCCAGCGGCCGACGAAGTCCCAATCAGCCCCAGCATTTT. This encodes CASGRRSPNQPQHF.

This clonotype was seen a few times. The chain combines TRBV15 with TRBJ1-5; 8 bases line up with TRBD1. Trimming took 4 bases from V and 3 from J; bases not matched to a gene: 5. Germline CDR1 is LNHNV and CDR2 is YYDKDF (reference sequence). The CDR3 is 15 amino acids. The CDR3 DNA is TGTGCCACCAGCACATGGACAGGGCCCAATCAGCCCCAGCATTTT. Its translation is CATSTWTGPNQPQHF.

This sequence joins TRBV9 and TRBJ2-1; possible D gene TRBD2, 6 bases. CDR1 is SGDLS, CDR2 YYNGEE, per germline. This CDR3 has 20 residues. V lost 1 base and J lost 0, with 23 bases in between. The CDR3 is CASSVSSSLAWGSSYNEQFF. DNA for the CDR3: TGTGCCAGCAGCGTATCCTCGAGCCTAGCGTGGGGGAGCTCCTACAATGAGCAGTTCTTC.

In this sample, this clonotype turned up a few times. J is TRBJ2-5 and V is TRBV20-1; D call uncertain. Trimming cost V 3 bases and J 3 bases, with 17 bases left between them. The germline gives CDR1 DFQATT, CDR2 SNEGSKA (reference sequence). The length of the CDR3 is 15 residues. CDR3 DNA sequence: TGCAGTGCTAGGCCCGGGCCAGAACTTAAAGAGACCCAGTACTTC. Its protein is CSARPGPELKETQYF.

J is TRBJ2-5 and V is TRBV14; a possible D gene is TRBD2 (7 bases). Germline V gene data show CDR1 as SGHDN and CDR2 as FVKESK. The CDR3 sequence is 19 residues long. V lost 1 base and J lost 4, with 25 bases in between. In nucleotides, the CDR3 is TGTGCCAGCAGCCAAGGGTCCCAGCGGGACACAAAATCTCGAGAGACCCAGTACTTC. Amino acids: CASSQGSQRDTKSRETQYF.

This clonotype was seen only a few times. This chain links TRBV6-1 with TRBJ2-2; 7 nucleotides line up with TRBD2. The CDR3 runs to 14 residues. V lost 11 bases and J lost 0; bases outside the gene matches: 6. Germline loops: CDR1 MNHNS, CDR2 SASEGT. The CDR3 region is CAGGGRPNTGELFF. As DNA, the CDR3 is TGTGCCGGGGGGGGTAGACCGAACACCGGGGAGCTGTTTTTT.

This clonotype was seen at least ten times. This chain uses TRBV25-1 with TRBJ2-7; unclear D gene. The CDR3 loop spans 9 amino acids. Per germline, CDR1 MGHDK and CDR2 SYGVNS. Written as DNA, the CDR3 is TGTGCAAAGCATTACGAGCAGTACGTC. It is translated as CAKHYEQYV.

There are many counts of this clonotype. This chain connects TRBV6-1 to TRBJ2-1, with D possibly TRBD2 on 5 matching bases. V shed 4 bases and J shed 4 bases, with 14 bases lying between them. CDR1 MNHNS and CDR2 SASEGT come from the germline V gene. There are 15 residues in the CDR3. The CDR3 sequence: CASSALADLYNEQFF. Written as DNA, the CDR3 is TGTGCCAGCAGTGCCCTAGCAGACCTTTACAATGAGCAGTTCTTC.

This clonotype was detected only a few times. The chain joins TRBV11-2 to TRBJ2-3; D gene ambiguous. Trimming stripped 2 bases from V and 0 bases from J, with 15 bases between. Germline V gives CDR1 SGHAT, CDR2 FQNNGV. This CDR3 is 17 amino acids long. In DNA form, the CDR3 reads TGTGCCAGCAGCTTAAGATCAAGGGTGACTAGCACAGATACGCAGTATTTT. Amino acids: CASSLRSRVTSTDTQYF.

The V gene is TRBV29-1, the J gene TRBJ2-2; 9 bases fit TRBD2. The CDR3 spans 16 residues. Trimming took 1 base from V and 6 from J; bases not matched to a gene: 9. Germline CDR1 SQVTM, CDR2 ANQGSEA. CDR3 sequence reads: CSVEGSSGRTAGELFF. In DNA, the CDR3 is TGCAGCGTTGAAGGGTCGAGCGGGAGGACGGCCGGGGAGCTGTTTTTT.

This rearrangement joins TRBV6-2 or TRBV6-3 to TRBJ2-3, with 9 bases that match TRBD2. V was pared by 4 bases and J by 1 base, with 12 bases of the junction left unmatched. There are 18 residues in the CDR3. From germline, CDR1 is MNHEY and CDR2 SVGEGT. CDR3 nucleotides: TGTGCCAGCAGTTCCTTGCTATTAGCGGGAGCCGGCACAGATACGCAGTATTTT. Its translation: CASSSLLLAGAGTDTQYF.

This clonotype was seen more than once but under ten times. The chain joins TRBV18 to TRBJ2-1; 8 bases align to TRBD2. Germline CDR1 and CDR2: KGHSH and LQKENI. V gave up 5 bases and J gave up 8 bases; unmatched junction bases: 23. The CDR3 length is 19 residues. The CDR3 sequence is CASSGIAGRDDSIVHEQFF. The CDR3 DNA reads TGTGCCAGCTCAGGGATAGCGGGACGAGATGACAGCATTGTCCATGAGCAGTTCTTC. Full variable domain (missing parts from reference TRBV18 and TRBJ2-1): NAGVMQNPRHLVRRRGQEARLRCSPMKGHSHVYWYRQLPEEGLKFMVYLQKENIIDESGMPKERFSAEFPKEGPSILRIQQVVRGDSAAYFCASSGIAGRDDSIVHEQFFGPGTRLTVL.

The gene calls are TRBV20-1 and TRBJ2-7; TRBD2 matches at 11 bases. This CDR3 region has 18 residues. The germline V gene encodes CDR1 DFQATT and CDR2 SNEGSKA (reference sequence). CDR3 nucleotide sequence: TGCTGTGGTAGAGCTCCGGGCCTAGCGGGAGGTGCGTCCTACGAGCAGTACTTC. Translated: CCGRAPGLAGGASYEQYF.

This clonotype was counted between two and nine times. This sequence joins TRBV6-1 and TRBJ2-6; 9 nucleotides match TRBD2. With V trimmed by 11 bases and J by 0 bases, 8 bases remained unmatched. CDR1 and CDR2 (germline): MNHNS, SASEGT. CDR3 length: 16 amino acids. This CDR3 reads CACGLAGTSGANVLTF. Written as DNA, the CDR3 is TGTGCCTGTGGGCTAGCGGGAACCTCTGGGGCCAACGTCCTGACTTTC.

This clonotype was picked up many times. The chain combines TRBV12-3 or TRBV12-4 with TRBJ1-2, with D perhaps matching TRBD1 (6 bases). The CDR3 is 13 amino acids. Trimming cost V 0 bases and J 7 bases, with 9 bases left between them. Here the CDR3 reads CASSLAGGGGYTF. The CDR3 region has the DNA TGTGCCAGCAGTTTAGCAGGGGGGGGTGGCTACACCTTC.

This clonotype came up a few times. The rearrangement links TRBV12-5 to TRBJ1-2; 9 bases map to TRBD1. Trimming cost V 0 bases and J 4 bases; bases outside gene matches: 12. This CDR3 comprises 18 residues. CDR1 and CDR2 from the germline V gene are LGHNT and FRNRAP. The CDR3 loop is CASGLVYSVRDRVYGYTF. The CDR3 DNA reads TGTGCTAGTGGTTTGGTATATTCTGTCCGGGACAGGGTCTATGGCTACACCTTC.

This clonotype was seen at least ten times. The chain employs TRBV5-1 and TRBJ2-3, with 9 bases that match TRBD1. V dropped 3 bases and J dropped 6; count of bases not matched to a gene: 11. The CDR3 totals 16 residues. The germline V gene encodes CDR1 SGHRS and CDR2 YFSETQ. The CDR3 sequence: CASSYTGQGFIDTQYF. In DNA form, the CDR3 reads TGCGCCAGCAGCTATACCGGACAGGGGTTCATTGATACGCAGTATTTT.

There are many counts of this clonotype. The CDR3 here is CASSSRRETQYF. For the CDR3, the DNA is TGTGCCAGCAGTTCAAGGAGGGAGACCCAGTACTTC. The J gene is TRBJ2-5, the V gene TRBV28, with a weak D call TRBD2 (5 bases). The V and J ends lost 4 bases and 5 bases respectively, with 8 bases between them. The CDR3 sequence is 12 residues long. Germline V gene sequence: CDR1 MDHEN, CDR2 SYDVKM.

The chain has TRBV29-1 and TRBJ2-4; 9 nucleotides align to TRBD1. CDR1 is SQVTM and CDR2 is ANQGSEA in the germline V gene. The CDR3 has 14 amino acids. J gave up 2 bases and V 6 bases, and 5 bases lay outside the gene matches. DNA of the CDR3: TGCAGCGTCGAGACAGGGGGGTCCAAAAACATTCAGTACTTC. Protein product: CSVETGGSKNIQYF.

This clonotype was seen more than once but under ten times. The chain combines TRBV4-3 with TRBJ2-7, with D possibly being TRBD1 (6 bases). Germline assignment: CDR1 LGHNA and CDR2 YSLEER. Trimming shortened V by 4 bases and J by 2 bases, and 12 bases separated the two germline ends. This CDR3 contains 14 residues. CDR3 region: CASSPRGGTYEQYV. As DNA, the CDR3 is TGCGCCAGCAGCCCCAGAGGGGGTACCTACGAGCAGTACGTC.

There are a few counts of this clonotype. The V call is TRBV12-3 or TRBV12-4, the J call TRBJ1-2; 10 nucleotides agree with TRBD1. Trimming cost V 0 bases and J 3 bases; bases outside gene matches: 10. The CDR3 has 18 amino acids. CDR3 sequence (DNA): TGTGCCAGCAGTTTAGCGAAACCGGGACAGGGGACCTACTATGGCTACACCTTC. Residues: CASSLAKPGQGTYYGYTF.

The chain uses TRBV5-1 and TRBJ2-1, with TRBD2 as a possible D gene (6 bases). The CDR3 extends over 16 amino acids. The V gene lost 4 bases and the J gene lost 10 bases, with 24 bases spanning the gap. Germline V gives CDR1 SGHRS, CDR2 YFSETQ. The CDR3 spells CASSPSSLWGVPEQFF. The DNA for the CDR3 is TGCGCCAGCAGCCCGTCTAGCTTGTGGGGGGTCCCAGAGCAGTTCTTC. The complete variable domain, with remaining parts taken from reference TRBV5-1 and TRBJ2-1, reads KAGVTQTPRYLIKTRGQQVTLSCSPISGHRSVSWYQQTPGQGLQFLFEYFSETQRNKGNFPGRFSGRQFSNSRSEMNVSTLELGDSALYLCASSPSSLWGVPEQFFGPGTRLTVL.

In its sample, this clonotype was seen a few times. V and J are TRBV28 and TRBJ2-5; 8 nucleotides line up with TRBD1. Germline CDR1 reads MDHEN; CDR2 reads SYDVKM. Trimming removed 5 bases from V and 2 bases from J; junction bases left unmatched: 4. This CDR3 is built from 14 residues. In DNA, the CDR3 is TGTGCCAGCAGTCCGGGACAGGTACAAGAGACCCAGTACTTC. This encodes CASSPGQVQETQYF. Full variable domain (outside the CDR3, taken from reference TRBV28 and TRBJ2-5): DVKVTQSSRYLVKRTGEKVFLECVQDMDHENMFWYRQDPGLGLRLIYFSYDVKMKEKGDIPEGYSVSREKKERFSLILESASTNQTSMYLCASSPGQVQETQYFGPGTRLLVL.

The sample holds a few counts of this clonotype. This rearrangement joins TRBV9 to TRBJ2-1; 7 nucleotides align to TRBD2. The CDR3 spans 15 residues. V was pared by 0 bases and J by 7 bases, with 7 bases of the junction left unmatched. Germline lookup yields CDR1 SGDLS and CDR2 YYNGEE. CDR3 loop: CASSVAPAGENEQFF. CDR3 bases: TGTGCCAGCAGCGTAGCTCCGGCGGGAGAGAATGAGCAGTTCTTC.